This TCR beta chain was recorded in a study of blood T cell repertoires in COVID-19. This clone has just a few counts. Clones were read by immunoSEQ multiplex PCR, and TCRdb kept only the in-frame ones, dropping some. The sample carries 290,000 or so clones, nearly 90% recorded once. Germline V gene lookup returns CDR1 MNHEY and CDR2 SMNVEV (reference sequence). Trimming took 5 bases from V and 4 from J, leaving 17 bases between them. This CDR3 region has 16 residues. This receptor was taken from a woman younger than 30 with acute COVID-19. The sequenced sample consisted of PBMCs or T cells enriched from blood (not recorded which). The genes are TRBV27 and TRBJ2-2; D unresolved. CDR3 loop: CASSPPRVESTGELFF. DNA for the CDR3: TGTGCCAGCAGTCCTCCCCGGGTCGAGTCCACCGGGGAGCTGTTTTTT.